Described below is a single T cell receptor beta chain sequence and its context. This record comes from a study of technical replicates of blood from a handful of donors. Generated by immunoSEQ multiplex PCR, the TCRdb table keeps only in-frame clones and is missing some. In the table there are some 70,000 clones, 95% to 96% of which are singletons. This CDR3 contains 15 residues. V lost 5 bases, J lost 0 bases, and 13 bases lay in between. Germline-derived CDR1 and CDR2 are MDHEN and SYDVKM. Sequencing input: T cells isolated from PBMCs. This TCR was recovered from a human donor in good health. The V and J genes are TRBV28 and TRBJ2-5; D might be TRBD2 (5 bases). CDR3 sequence reads: CASSSREWYQETQYF. The CDR3 coding sequence is TGTGCCAGCAGTAGTCGGGAATGGTACCAAGAGACCCAGTACTTC. The full variable domain, its missing parts supplied by reference TRBV28 and TRBJ2-5, is DVKVTQSSRYLVKRTGEKVFLECVQDMDHENMFWYRQDPGLGLRLIYFSYDVKMKEKGDIPEGYSVSREKKERFSLILESASTNQTSMYLCASSSREWYQETQYFGPGTRLLVL.